The clone carrying this TCR beta chain was counted once. The data originate from a study of tumor-infiltrating lymphocytes in oesophageal squamous cell carcinoma. The CDR3 is 13 amino acids. The germline V gene encodes CDR1 SGHVS and CDR2 FNYEAQ. In TCRdb, the PCR reads were re-called with MiXCR into one record per CDR3 protein. The sample records under 20,000 distinct CDR3 sequences, about 54% being singletons. This sequence originates from a female donor with esophageal squamous cell carcinoma. The chain recombines TRBV7-6 with TRBJ2-5, with D uncertain. The DNA end is a closer match to TRBJ2-7, so the J assignment may be wrong. Sequencing was performed on esophageal tumor tissue. DNA of the CDR3: TGTGCCAGCAGCTCGCAGGACTCCTACGAGCAGTACTTC. The encoded protein is CASSSQDSYEQYF.